A selection of T cell receptor beta chains follows, all from one sample in a study of T cell responses to AZD1222 COVID-19 vaccine. Profiling relied on immunoSEQ multiplex PCR, and the TCRdb table lists in-frame clones only, not all of them. The repertoire holds about 200,000 clones, with about 92% as singletons. The material was peripheral blood, obtained on day 0 of MenACWY control vaccination. These receptors all come from an adult in good health. The CDR3 runs from the conserved cysteine through the conserved F or W. The order of the fields is V gene, clone size, J gene, D gene, CDR3 protein. D genes are given only for firm matches. Size is stated for part of the rows, as once, few or many counts, or as a class when the clone is expanded.

TRBV4-3,.,TRBJ2-5,TRBD2,CASSQGSGGAGETQYF
TRBV7-2,.,TRBJ2-5,.,CASSPLGSRETQYF
TRBV3-1/TRBV3-2,.,TRBJ1-1,.,CASSRNTEAFF
TRBV11-2,.,TRBJ1-2,TRBD1,CASSFDRGQGYTF
TRBV2,.,TRBJ2-7,.,CASRRNYEQYF
TRBV10-1,once,TRBJ2-1,.,CASSENGDEQFF
TRBV3-1/TRBV3-2,few,TRBJ1-6,.,CASSQDFLGNSPLHF
TRBV6-5,.,TRBJ2-4,TRBD1,CASSLQGPKNIQYF
TRBV28,.,TRBJ2-3,TRBD2,CASSGFAGVTDTQYF
TRBV30,.,TRBJ1-3,.,CACPRASGNTIYF
TRBV28,few,TRBJ1-1,.,CASSLPMNTEAFF
TRBV6-6,.,TRBJ1-5,.,CASRGGEAYQPQHF
TRBV27,once,TRBJ2-5,TRBD2,CASSLLAGGETQYF
TRBV18,.,TRBJ1-2,TRBD1,CASSPRQGDTYGYTF
TRBV28,.,TRBJ1-3,TRBD1,CASTNTGAAGNTIYF
TRBV6-2/TRBV6-3,.,TRBJ2-7,TRBD1,CASSYVTGVAYEQYF
TRBV10-1,.,TRBJ2-6,.,CASSESSGANVLTF
TRBV16,.,TRBJ2-7,.,CASLGENYEQYF
TRBV19,.,TRBJ1-1,.,CASSIVGGTLNTEAFF
TRBV5-1,.,TRBJ1-2,TRBD1,CASSPDRGHGGYTF
TRBV19,.,TRBJ1-2,.,CASEVGNSYGYTF
TRBV2,.,TRBJ2-5,TRBD1,CASSAGTGQETQYF
TRBV5-5,.,TRBJ1-4,.,CASNPRTPGGEKLFF
TRBV2,.,TRBJ1-2,.,CASISSVLSGGYTF
TRBV2,.,TRBJ2-5,.,CASSPDQETQYF
TRBV30,.,TRBJ1-2,.,CAWSVPRSPVYGYTF
TRBV6-6,.,TRBJ2-7,.,CASSTGSSYEQYF
TRBV19,.,TRBJ1-3,.,CASSIQSNSGNTIYF
TRBV5-1,.,TRBJ1-1,.,CASSLAIGGTTEAFF
TRBV19,.,TRBJ1-1,.,CASSIRDRAGWVNTEAFF
TRBV19,once,TRBJ1-4,.,CASARDTINEKLFF
TRBV14,.,TRBJ2-3,TRBD2,CASSPSGGAGALSGTQYF
TRBV14,.,TRBJ1-4,.,CASSPRSYEKLFF
TRBV7-2,.,TRBJ2-7,TRBD2,CASSLEVERGNKYF
TRBV29-1,once,TRBJ1-2,.,CSVPDGGFYTF
TRBV2,.,TRBJ2-7,TRBD2,CATGRGIYEQYF
TRBV15,.,TRBJ2-2,.,CATSRDLGGGELFF
TRBV29-1,.,TRBJ2-1,.,CSVARGSSYNEQFF
TRBV14,.,TRBJ1-2,.,CASSQERATDYGYTF
TRBV5-6,.,TRBJ1-2,TRBD1,CASSLGQGVGGYTF
TRBV24-1,.,TRBJ1-5,.,CATSDFPDQPQHF
TRBV19,.,TRBJ1-5,.,CASMKGNLGQPQHF
TRBV5-1,.,TRBJ2-7,TRBD1,CASSLPGTGTAHEQYF
TRBV6-5,.,TRBJ2-7,TRBD1,CASRRLGQGEYEQYF
TRBV5-1,.,TRBJ2-5,.,CASSFSGEQETQYF
TRBV2,.,TRBJ2-7,.,CASSAKDQGREYF
TRBV12-3/TRBV12-4,.,TRBJ2-1,.,CASSASGNEQFF
TRBV2,.,TRBJ1-5,.,CASSEESNQPQHF
TRBV6-1,.,TRBJ1-2,TRBD1,CASRETGDRVVGYGYTF
TRBV7-8,.,TRBJ1-3,.,CASSLTGPGNTIYF
TRBV24-1,.,TRBJ2-3,.,CATSDPRRGAQYF
TRBV3-1/TRBV3-2,once,TRBJ2-1,TRBD2,CASSHGERGPDNEQFF